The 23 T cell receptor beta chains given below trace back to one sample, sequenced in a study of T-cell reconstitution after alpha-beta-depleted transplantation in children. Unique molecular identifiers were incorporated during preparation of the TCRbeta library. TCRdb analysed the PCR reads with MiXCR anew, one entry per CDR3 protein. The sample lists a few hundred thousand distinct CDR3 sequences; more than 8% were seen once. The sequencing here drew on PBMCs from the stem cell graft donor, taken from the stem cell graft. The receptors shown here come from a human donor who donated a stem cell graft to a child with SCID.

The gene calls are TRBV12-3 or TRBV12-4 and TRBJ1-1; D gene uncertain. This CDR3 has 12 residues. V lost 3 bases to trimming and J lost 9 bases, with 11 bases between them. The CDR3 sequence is CASSFNTMQAFF. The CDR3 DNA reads TGTGCCAGCAGTTTCAACACGATGCAAGCTTTCTTT.

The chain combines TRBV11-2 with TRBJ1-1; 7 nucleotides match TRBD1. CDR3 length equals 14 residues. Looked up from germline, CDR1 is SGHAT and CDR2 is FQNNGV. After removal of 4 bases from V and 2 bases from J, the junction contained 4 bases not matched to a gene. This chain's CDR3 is CASSSRQGNTEAFF. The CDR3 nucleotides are TGTGCCAGCAGCTCCAGACAGGGCAACACTGAAGCTTTCTTT.

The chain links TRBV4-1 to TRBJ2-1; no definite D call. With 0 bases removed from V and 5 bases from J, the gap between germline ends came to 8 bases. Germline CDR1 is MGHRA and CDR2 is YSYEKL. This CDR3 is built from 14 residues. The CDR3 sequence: CASSQETQDNEQFF. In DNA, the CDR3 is TGCGCCAGCAGCCAAGAGACTCAAGACAATGAGCAGTTCTTC.

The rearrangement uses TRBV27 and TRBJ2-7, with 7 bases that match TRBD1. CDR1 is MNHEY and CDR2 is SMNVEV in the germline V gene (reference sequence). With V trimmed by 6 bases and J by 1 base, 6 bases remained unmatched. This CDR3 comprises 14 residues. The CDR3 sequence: CASRRTGLSYEQYF. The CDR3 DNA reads TGTGCCAGCAGGCGGACAGGCCTGTCCTACGAGCAGTACTTC.

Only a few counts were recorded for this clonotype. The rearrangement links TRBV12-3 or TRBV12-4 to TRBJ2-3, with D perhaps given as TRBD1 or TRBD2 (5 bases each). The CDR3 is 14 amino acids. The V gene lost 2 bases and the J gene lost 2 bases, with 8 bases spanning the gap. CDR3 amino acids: CASSLQGPTDTQYF. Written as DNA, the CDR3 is TGTGCCAGCAGTTTACAGGGACCCACAGATACGCAGTATTTT.

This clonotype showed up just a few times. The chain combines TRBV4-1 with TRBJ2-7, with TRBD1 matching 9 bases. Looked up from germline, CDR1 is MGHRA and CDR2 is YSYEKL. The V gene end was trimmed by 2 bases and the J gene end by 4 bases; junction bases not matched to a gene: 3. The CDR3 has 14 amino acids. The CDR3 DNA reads TGCGCCAGCAGCCAAACGGACAGGGGATACGAGCAGTACTTC. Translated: CASSQTDRGYEQYF.

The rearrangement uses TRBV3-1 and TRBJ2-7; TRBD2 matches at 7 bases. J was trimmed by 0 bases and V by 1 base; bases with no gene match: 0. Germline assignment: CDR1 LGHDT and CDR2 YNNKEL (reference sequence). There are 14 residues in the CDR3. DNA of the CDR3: TGTGCCAGCAGCCAAGGACTAGCCTCCTACGAGCAGTACTTC. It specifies CASSQGLASYEQYF.

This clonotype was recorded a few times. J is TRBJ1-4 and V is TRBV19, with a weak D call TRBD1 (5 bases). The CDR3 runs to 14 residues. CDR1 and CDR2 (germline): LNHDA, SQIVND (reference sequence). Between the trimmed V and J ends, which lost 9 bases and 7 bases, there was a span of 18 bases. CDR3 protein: CASHDWGMGEKLFF. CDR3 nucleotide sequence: TGTGCCAGCCATGACTGGGGGATGGGTGAAAAACTGTTTTTT.

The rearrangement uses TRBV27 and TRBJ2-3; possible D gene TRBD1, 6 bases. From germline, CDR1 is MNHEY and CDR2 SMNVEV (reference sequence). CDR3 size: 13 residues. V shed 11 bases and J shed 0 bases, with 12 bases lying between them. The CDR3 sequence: CAARTASTDTQYF. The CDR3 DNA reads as TGTGCCGCTAGGACAGCTAGCACAGATACGCAGTATTTT.

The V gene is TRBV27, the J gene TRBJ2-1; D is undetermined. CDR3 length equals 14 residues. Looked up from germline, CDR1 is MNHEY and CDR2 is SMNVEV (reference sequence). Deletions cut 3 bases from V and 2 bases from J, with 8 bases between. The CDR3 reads CASSLLQAYNEQFF. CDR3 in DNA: TGTGCCAGCAGTTTGCTCCAGGCCTACAATGAGCAGTTCTTC.

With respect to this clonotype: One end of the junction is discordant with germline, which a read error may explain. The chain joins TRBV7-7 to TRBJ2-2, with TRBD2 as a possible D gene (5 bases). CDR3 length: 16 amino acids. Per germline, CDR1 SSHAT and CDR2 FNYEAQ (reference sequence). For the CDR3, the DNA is TGTGCTAGCAGCTTGGGCGGGCCTCCGAACACCGGGGAGCTGTTTTTT. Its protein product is CASSLGGPPNTGELFF.

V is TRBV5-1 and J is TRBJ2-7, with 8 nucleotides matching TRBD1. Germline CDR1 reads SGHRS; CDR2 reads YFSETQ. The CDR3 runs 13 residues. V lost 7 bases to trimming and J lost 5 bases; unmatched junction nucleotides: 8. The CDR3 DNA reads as TGCGCCAGCCAAGGACAGGGACTCAACGAGCAGTACTTC. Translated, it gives CASQGQGLNEQYF. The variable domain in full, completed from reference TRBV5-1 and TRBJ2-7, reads KAGVTQTPRYLIKTRGQQVTLSCSPISGHRSVSWYQQTPGQGLQFLFEYFSETQRNKGNFPGRFSGRQFSNSRSEMNVSTLELGDSALYLCASQGQGLNEQYFGPGTRLTVT.

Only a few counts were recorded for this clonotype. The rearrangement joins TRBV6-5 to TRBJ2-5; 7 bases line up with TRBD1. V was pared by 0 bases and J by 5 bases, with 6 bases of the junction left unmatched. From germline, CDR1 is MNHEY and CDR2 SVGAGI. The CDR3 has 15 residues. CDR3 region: CASSYSDTGVETQYF. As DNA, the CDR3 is TGTGCCAGCAGTTACTCGGACACAGGGGTGGAGACCCAGTACTTC.

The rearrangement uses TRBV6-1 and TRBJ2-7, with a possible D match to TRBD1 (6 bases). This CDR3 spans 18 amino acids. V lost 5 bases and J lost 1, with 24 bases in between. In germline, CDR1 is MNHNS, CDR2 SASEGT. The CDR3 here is CASSPQDYTGLRSYEQYF. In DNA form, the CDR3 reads TGTGCCAGCAGTCCCCAAGACTATACAGGGTTAAGGTCCTACGAGCAGTACTTC.

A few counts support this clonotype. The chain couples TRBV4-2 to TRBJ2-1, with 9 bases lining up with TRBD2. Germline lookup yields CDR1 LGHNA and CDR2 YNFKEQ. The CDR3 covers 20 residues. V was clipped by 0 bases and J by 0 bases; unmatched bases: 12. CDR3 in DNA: TGTGCCAGCAGCCAAGAAGCCCCTACTAGCGGGCTAAGCTCCTACAATGAGCAGTTCTTC. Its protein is CASSQEAPTSGLSSYNEQFF.

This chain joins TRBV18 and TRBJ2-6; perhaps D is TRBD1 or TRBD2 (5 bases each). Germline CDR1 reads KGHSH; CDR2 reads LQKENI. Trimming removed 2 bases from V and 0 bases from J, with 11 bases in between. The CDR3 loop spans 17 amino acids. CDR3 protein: CASSPYPGTSGANVLTF. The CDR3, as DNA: TGTGCCAGCTCACCATATCCCGGGACCTCTGGGGCCAACGTCCTGACTTTC.

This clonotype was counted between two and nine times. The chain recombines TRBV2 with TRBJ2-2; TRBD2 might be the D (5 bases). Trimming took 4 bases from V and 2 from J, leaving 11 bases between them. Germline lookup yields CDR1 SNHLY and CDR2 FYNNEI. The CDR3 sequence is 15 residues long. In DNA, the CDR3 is TGTGCCAGCAGTGGCCCGGGGAAAAACACCGGGGAGCTGTTTTTT. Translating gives CASSGPGKNTGELFF.

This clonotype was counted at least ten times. CDR3 in DNA: TGTGCCAGCAGAGAGGGGACTAGCCCCTCGTACAATGAGCAGTTCTTC. This translates into CASREGTSPSYNEQFF. The chain is built from TRBV6-1 and TRBJ2-1; 9 nucleotides align to TRBD2. CDR3 length: 16 amino acids. Germline CDR1 MNHNS, CDR2 SASEGT. J lost 4 bases, V lost 6 bases, and 10 bases had no gene match.

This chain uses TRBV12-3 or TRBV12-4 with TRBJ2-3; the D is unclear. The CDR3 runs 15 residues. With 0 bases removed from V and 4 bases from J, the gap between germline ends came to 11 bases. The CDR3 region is CASSLALVVADTQYF. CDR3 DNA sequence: TGTGCCAGCAGTTTAGCGCTGGTAGTCGCAGATACGCAGTATTTT.

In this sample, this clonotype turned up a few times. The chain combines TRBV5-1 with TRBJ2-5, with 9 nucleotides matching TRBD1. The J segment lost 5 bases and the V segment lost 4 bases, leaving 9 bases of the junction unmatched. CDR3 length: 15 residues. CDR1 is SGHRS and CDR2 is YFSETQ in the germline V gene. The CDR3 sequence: CASSPGTGHLETQYF. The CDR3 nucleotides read TGCGCCAGCAGCCCCGGGACAGGGCATCTGGAGACCCAGTACTTC. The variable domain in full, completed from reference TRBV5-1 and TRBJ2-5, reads KAGVTQTPRYLIKTRGQQVTLSCSPISGHRSVSWYQQTPGQGLQFLFEYFSETQRNKGNFPGRFSGRQFSNSRSEMNVSTLELGDSALYLCASSPGTGHLETQYFGPGTRLLVL.

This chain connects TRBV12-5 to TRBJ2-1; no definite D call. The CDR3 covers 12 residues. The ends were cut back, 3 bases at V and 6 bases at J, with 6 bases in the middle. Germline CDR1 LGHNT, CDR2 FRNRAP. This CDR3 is CASGFSVNEQFF. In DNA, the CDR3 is TGTGCTAGTGGTTTCAGTGTCAATGAGCAGTTCTTC.

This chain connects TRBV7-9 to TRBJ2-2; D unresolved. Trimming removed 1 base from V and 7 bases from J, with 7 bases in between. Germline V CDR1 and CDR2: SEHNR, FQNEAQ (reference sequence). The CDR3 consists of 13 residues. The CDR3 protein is CASSLGANGELFF. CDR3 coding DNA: TGTGCCAGCAGCTTAGGGGCCAACGGGGAGCTGTTTTTT.

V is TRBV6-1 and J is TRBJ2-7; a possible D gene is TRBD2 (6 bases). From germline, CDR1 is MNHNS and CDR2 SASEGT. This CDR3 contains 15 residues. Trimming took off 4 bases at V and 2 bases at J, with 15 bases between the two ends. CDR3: CASSVPGLGTYEQYF. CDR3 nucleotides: TGTGCCAGCAGTGTACCGGGACTGGGTACCTACGAGCAGTACTTC.